The sequence of this TCR beta chain was determined in a study of control samples from healthy donors and cancer patients. Measured with immunoSEQ multiplex PCR; TCRdb has only the in-frame clones, and not every one. The sample includes 200,000 or so clones, just under 95% of them seen just once. Germline CDR1 reads SQVTM; CDR2 reads ANQGSEA. V lost 6 bases and J lost 4; bases outside the gene matches: 13. The CDR3 has 15 amino acids. This sequence was found in a man aged 50 or older in good health. Sequenced: blood. This chain connects TRBV29-1 to TRBJ2-7, with 9 bases lining up with TRBD1. The CDR3 reads CSVSPEGQGTYEQYF. The CDR3 DNA reads as TGCAGCGTATCCCCCGAGGGACAGGGTACGTACGAGCAGTACTTC.